This T cell receptor (beta chain) comes out of a study of blood T cell repertoires in COVID-19 (dated by TCRdb to 2018 to 2021). Concerning the study at large: The collaborator samples originated in the United States, Italy and Spain and spanned the acute and convalescent phases of COVID-19. The prospective study material was composed of cDNA or gDNA derived from T cells, B-cell-depleted T cells, or PBMCs. The samples were drawn from two sources: the first 160 participants of the ongoing ImmuneRACE study, and over 950 subjects contributed by 6 global collaborators. The sample metadata nearly always contained a de-identified subject ID, COVID-19 status, age in years and sex. HLA class I and class II types, where available, came from metadata supplied by the sample provider rather than from assay-based typing. Subjects who had been exposed to COVID-19, were actively infected with it, or had recovered from it provided the deeply sampled blood TCRbeta repertoires that made up the dataset. The repertoires were made available in a free public database intended to serve as a resource for research on the immune response to SARS-CoV-2.

In the prospective study, participants were roughly 18 to 100 years old, resided in about two dozen geographic areas of the United States, and were enrolled through a virtual design. In the prospective study, cohorts were assigned on the basis of participant-reported clinical history obtained from a screening survey and a study questionnaire. For ImmuneRACE Cohort 3, a participant was defined as recovered based on two consecutive negative NP/OP PCR tests, clearance by a healthcare professional, or resolution of symptoms. Each participant in the prospective study had whole blood, serum and a nasopharyngeal or oropharyngeal swab collected by mobile phlebotomists. Participants in the prospective study had the option to provide additional blood draws and questionnaires over an approximately 2-month period. Blood samples from the prospective study were shipped frozen or at room temperature prior to DNA extraction.

CDR1 is given as KGHSH and CDR2 as LQKENI, both from the germline V gene. Germline trimming amounts to 5 bases on V and 6 bases on J, with 6 as the count of junction bases outside the gene matches. Including the terminal cysteine and phenylalanine, the CDR3 comprises 15 residues. Of all the DNA, just the CDR3 is kept, 45 bases in frame from base 1. General study outcomes and caveats: The amount of clinical and demographic metadata varied by source and participant and was provided uncurated.

TCRbeta CDR3 regions were amplified from genomic DNA by means of the immunoSEQ Assay, a bias-controlled multiplex PCR. For the original study's pipeline: Within the assay, amplification of reference gene primers was used to estimate how many nucleated cells each sample contained. Sequence reads were collapsed and filtered to measure the absolute abundance of every unique TCRbeta CDR3 rearrangement. For each sample, productive Simpson clonality was calculated by taking the square root of Simpson's diversity index across productive rearrangements. Not all clones reach the TCRdb copy of this immuneACCESS table, which keeps in-frame sequences only. Checked studies attribute under half of the gap to unresolved V genes and leave the rest unexplained. That table furnishes V, J and clone size, whereas the DNA furnished D and trimming. The sample contains about 400,000 clones, roughly 90% of them found a single time. 1.5% to 2% of the sample is in the top ten clones.

Remarks on this clone: Its specific antigen is unknown. Per-nucleotide qualities are absent, and no much larger clonotype sits a single base away.

This receptor was obtained from a woman younger than 45 who had recovered from COVID-19. The specimen was PBMCs or T cells enriched from blood (not recorded which). The rearrangement joined TRBV18 to TRBJ1-5; 11 bases in the junction line up with TRBD1. The CDR3: CASSFGTGGGQPQHF. The DNA reads TGTGCCAGCTCATTCGGGACAGGGGGAGGTCAGCCCCAGCATTTT.